Below, 26 T cell receptor beta chains from the same sample are listed, as sequenced in a study of cytomegalovirus exposure and HLA in healthy donors. The PCR employed 60 Vbeta primers together with 13 Jbeta primers. Assay: immunoSEQ multiplex PCR; the TCRdb copy retains only in-frame clones and omits some. Of 150,000 to 250,000 clones in the sample, 70% to 80% were seen once. The sample comprised PBMCs. Receptors originate from a girl aged 10-17 years in good health and CMV-seropositive.

The J gene is TRBJ2-7, the V gene TRBV19, with TRBD1 matching over 8 bases. In germline, CDR1 is LNHDA, CDR2 SQIVND (reference sequence). The CDR3 length is 14 residues. V shed 6 bases, J shed 2 bases, and the junction held 6 bases outside the gene matches. The DNA for the CDR3 is TGTGCCAGTAGCAACAACAGGGGGACCTACGAGCAGTACTTC. Residues: CASSNNRGTYEQYF.

The chain combines TRBV19 with TRBJ1-1; 9 bases map to TRBD1. The CDR3 extends over 12 amino acids. Germline V gene data show CDR1 as LNHDA and CDR2 as SQIVND (reference sequence). V was clipped by 6 bases and J by 11 bases; unmatched bases: 7. The CDR3 sequence is CASRRDRGFAFF. The CDR3 region has the DNA TGTGCCAGTAGACGAGACAGGGGGTTTGCTTTCTTT. The full variable domain, rest sourced from reference TRBV19 and TRBJ1-1, is DGGITQSPKYLFRKEGQNVTLSCEQNLNHDAMYWYRQDPGQGLRLIYYSQIVNDFQKGDIAEGYSVSREKKESFPLTVTSAQKNPTAFYLCASRRDRGFAFFGQGTRLTVV.

J is TRBJ2-7 and V is TRBV27, with TRBD2 identical over 12 bases. Germline V gene lookup returns CDR1 MNHEY and CDR2 SMNVEV (reference sequence). The V and J ends lost 6 bases and 4 bases, in that order; junction bases with no gene match: 4. The CDR3 loop spans 14 amino acids. The CDR3 reads CASSGLAGLYEQYF. CDR3 DNA: TGTGCCAGCAGCGGACTAGCGGGATTGTACGAGCAGTACTTC.

A single count supports this clone. The chain couples TRBV5-1 to TRBJ2-1; D is possibly TRBD2 (5 bases). Per germline, CDR1 SGHRS and CDR2 YFSETQ. The CDR3 contains 16 residues. V lost 0 bases, J lost 6 bases, and 16 bases lay in between. CDR3 residues: CASSLARLPAGNEQFF. The CDR3 DNA reads as TGCGCCAGCAGCTTGGCCAGACTACCTGCGGGCAATGAGCAGTTCTTC.

This clone was counted only a few times. V gene TRBV18 combines with J gene TRBJ2-2; perhaps TRBD1 as D (6 bases). Trimming took off 3 bases at V and 0 bases at J, with 11 bases between the two ends. The CDR3 totals 16 residues. CDR1 KGHSH and CDR2 LQKENI come from the germline V gene. The CDR3 DNA sequence: TGTGCCAGCTCACCGATGGACAGTACGAACACCGGGGAGCTGTTTTTT. It specifies CASSPMDSTNTGELFF.

This clone came up a few times. CDR3 sequence reads: CARKSLADYTDTQYF. Here the CDR3 DNA reads TGCGCCAGAAAGAGTTTAGCGGATTACACAGATACGCAGTATTTT. The J gene is TRBJ2-3, the V gene TRBV10-1, with D possibly matching TRBD2 (6 bases). The CDR3 spans 15 residues. In germline, CDR1 is WNHNN, CDR2 SYGVQD (reference sequence). Trimming took off 9 bases at V and 2 bases at J, with 18 bases between the two ends.

The chain employs TRBV9 and TRBJ2-1; D unclear. V was trimmed by 0 bases and J by 8 bases, leaving 15 bases between them. The CDR3 runs to 15 residues. Looked up from germline, CDR1 is SGDLS and CDR2 is YYNGEE. The CDR3 loop reads CASSVGPSVEYEQFF. The CDR3 nucleotides read TGTGCCAGCAGCGTAGGCCCCAGCGTGGAGTATGAGCAGTTCTTC. The full variable domain, its missing parts supplied by reference TRBV9 and TRBJ2-1, is DSGVTQTPKHLITATGQRVTLRCSPRSGDLSVYWYQQSLDQGLQFLIQYYNGEERAKGNILERFSAQQFPDLHSELNLSSLELGDSALYFCASSVGPSVEYEQFFGPGTRLTVL.

The chain is built from TRBV18 and TRBJ1-1; D is uncertain. Germline V CDR1 and CDR2: KGHSH, LQKENI. V lost 2 bases and J lost 2, with 9 bases in between. There are 14 residues in the CDR3. The CDR3 reads CASSPSQTNTEAFF. Written as DNA, the CDR3 is TGTGCCAGCTCACCATCCCAGACTAACACTGAAGCTTTCTTT.

This chain joins TRBV10-2 and TRBJ2-7; D ambiguous. Trimming took 6 bases from V and 6 from J, leaving 9 bases between them. The germline V gene encodes CDR1 WSHSY and CDR2 SAAADI. The CDR3 consists of 11 residues. Here the CDR3 DNA reads TGCGCCAGCAGCTTGGGCCCCGAGCAGTACTTC. This gives the protein CASSLGPEQYF.

This clone has a count of ten or more. V is TRBV4-2 and J is TRBJ1-1; D ambiguous. CDR3 size: 13 residues. The germline CDR1 and CDR2 sequences are LGHNA and YNFKEQ. Trimming took off 1 base at V and 0 bases at J, with 3 bases between the two ends. The CDR3 here is CASSQVLNTEAFF. DNA of the CDR3: TGTGCCAGCAGCCAAGTATTGAACACTGAAGCTTTCTTT.

The chain carries TRBV6-5 and TRBJ1-2, with TRBD1 matching 9 bases. The CDR3 contains 13 residues. J lost 9 bases, V lost 5 bases, and 7 bases had no gene match. The germline CDR1 and CDR2 sequences are MNHEY and SVGAGI. This chain's CDR3 is CASSDTDRGRYTF. CDR3 DNA: TGTGCCAGCAGTGACACGGACAGGGGACGCTACACCTTC.

This chain connects TRBV2 to TRBJ2-1; TRBD2 matches 10 bases. This CDR3 has 15 amino acids. CDR1 is SNHLY, CDR2 FYNNEI, per germline. After removal of 4 bases from V and 4 bases from J, the junction contained 4 bases not matched to a gene. In DNA form, the CDR3 reads TGTGCCAGCAGTGCTCAGCGGGGGGGGTACAATGAGCAGTTCTTC. Protein sequence: CASSAQRGGYNEQFF.

The J gene is TRBJ1-4, the V gene TRBV4-3; 10 nucleotides match TRBD1. The CDR3 sequence is 15 residues long. After removal of 0 bases from V and 8 bases from J, the junction contained 3 bases not matched to a gene. Germline CDR1 LGHNA, CDR2 YSLEER. The CDR3: CASSQDWTGGEKLFF. The CDR3 region has the DNA TGCGCCAGCAGCCAAGACTGGACAGGGGGGGAAAAACTGTTTTTT.

The chain links TRBV30 to TRBJ1-5; 9 bases agree with TRBD1. The germline CDR1 and CDR2 sequences are GTSNPN and SVGIG (reference sequence). This CDR3 comprises 14 residues. Trimming at V came to 3 bases and at J to 4 bases, leaving 4 bases not matched to a gene. CDR3 DNA: TGTGCCTGGAGCCAAGGACAGGGGAATCAGCCCCAGCATTTT. As protein: CAWSQGQGNQPQHF.

This chain joins TRBV27 and TRBJ1-6, with D perhaps matching TRBD1 (6 bases). Germline CDR1 is MNHEY and CDR2 is SMNVEV (reference sequence). V lost 2 bases and J 8 bases, leaving 22 bases between the germline ends. This CDR3 spans 18 amino acids. The CDR3 here is CASSLVGQHAAQYSPLHF. CDR3 nucleotide sequence: TGTGCCAGCAGTTTAGTCGGACAGCACGCGGCCCAATATTCACCCCTCCACTTT.

This chain joins TRBV6-6 and TRBJ1-1, with D possibly being TRBD1 (5 bases). Germline loops: CDR1 MNHNY, CDR2 SVGAGI (reference sequence). The CDR3 runs to 12 residues. Trimming pared 6 bases from V and 4 bases from J, leaving 9 bases between. This CDR3 is CASREGATEAFF. The CDR3 nucleotides read TGTGCCAGCAGGGAAGGGGCCACTGAAGCTTTCTTT.

This rearrangement joins TRBV4-3 to TRBJ1-3, with D unresolved. The V and J ends lost 0 bases and 7 bases respectively, with 22 bases between them. This CDR3 is 18 amino acids long. CDR1 and CDR2 (germline): LGHNA, YSLEER. The CDR3 protein is CASSQEVPGWQDRNTIYF. The CDR3 DNA is TGCGCCAGCAGCCAAGAAGTCCCTGGGTGGCAGGATCGCAACACCATATATTTT.

This clone was seen once. The V and J genes are TRBV7-6 and TRBJ1-3; D is uncertain. The CDR3 covers 15 residues. The V end lost 1 base, the J end lost 0 bases, and 7 bases lay between the germline ends. The germline gives CDR1 SGHVS, CDR2 FNYEAQ. CDR3 sequence: CASSLVDNSGNTIYF. The DNA for the CDR3 is TGTGCCAGCAGCTTAGTTGACAACTCTGGAAACACCATATATTTT. Together with reference TRBV7-6 and TRBJ1-3, the CDR3 gives the full variable domain: GAGVSQSPRYKVTKRGQDVALRCDPISGHVSLYWYRQALGQGPEFLTYFNYEAQQDKSGLPNDRFSAERPEGSISTLTIQRTEQRDSAMYRCASSLVDNSGNTIYFGEGSWLTVV.

This chain joins TRBV27 and TRBJ2-1, with D maybe TRBD1 (6 bases). This CDR3 is 13 amino acids long. The V end was cut by 2 bases, the J end by 9 bases, with 11 bases between. Germline lookup yields CDR1 MNHEY and CDR2 SMNVEV (reference sequence). The CDR3 protein is CASSLGQGTEQFF. CDR3 in DNA: TGTGCCAGCAGTTTAGGCCAGGGGACTGAGCAGTTCTTC.

This chain uses TRBV7-9 with TRBJ1-5; D not resolved. The germline V and J ends were trimmed by 0 bases and 1 base, with 16 bases remaining between them. The CDR3 length is 18 residues. The germline gives CDR1 SEHNR, CDR2 FQNEAQ (reference sequence). CDR3 DNA: TGTGCCAGCAGCTTAGCTGGAGGAGGAATCGGGAGCAATCAGCCCCAGCATTTT. It specifies CASSLAGGGIGSNQPQHF.

As to this clone: One end of the junction varies from germline; a read error may be responsible. The genes are TRBV4-1 and TRBJ2-5, with D tentatively TRBD1 (5 bases). The CDR3 has 18 residues. Germline V CDR1 and CDR2: MGHRA, YSYEKL. CDR3 in DNA: TGCGCCAGCAGCCAAGCGCCCAACCCGGGCTCAGGGCAAGAGGCCCAGTACTTC. It is translated as CASSQAPNPGSGQEAQYF.

This clone turned up a few times. The chain couples TRBV4-1 to TRBJ1-6; D possibly corresponds to TRBD1 (5 bases). This CDR3 spans 17 amino acids. Germline loops: CDR1 MGHRA, CDR2 YSYEKL. Trimming cost V 4 bases and J 1 base, with 14 bases left between them. This chain's CDR3 is CASSPEEGRSYNSPLHF. The CDR3 DNA sequence: TGCGCCAGCAGCCCAGAGGAGGGGAGATCCTATAATTCACCCCTCCACTTT.

The rearrangement joins TRBV23-1 to TRBJ2-3, with D perhaps matching TRBD1 (6 bases). TRBV23-1 is an ORF for which the function is uncertain. The CDR3 is made up of 22 amino acids. Trimming pared 1 base from V and 0 bases from J, leaving 29 bases between. CDR3 in amino acids: CASSQLCQGPLKSPFSTDTQYF. The DNA for the CDR3 is TGCGCCAGCAGTCAATTATGCCAGGGGCCGTTAAAATCACCCTTTAGCACAGATACGCAGTATTTT.

This sequence joins TRBV7-9 and TRBJ1-5, with D maybe TRBD1 (6 bases). The germline CDR1 and CDR2 sequences are SEHNR and FQNEAQ (reference sequence). Between the trimmed V and J ends, which lost 1 base and 4 bases, there was a span of 11 bases. There are 15 residues in the CDR3. The CDR3 DNA reads TGTGCCAGCAGCTTAGACGGACAGCGTAATCAGCCCCAGCATTTT. Amino acids: CASSLDGQRNQPQHF. Filled out from reference TRBV7-9 and TRBJ1-5, the complete variable domain reads DTGVSQNPRHKITKRGQNVTFRCDPISEHNRLYWYRQTLGQGPEFLTYFQNEAQLEKSRLLSDRFSAERPKGSFSTLEIQRTEQGDSAMYLCASSLDGQRNQPQHFGDGTRLSIL.

This chain joins TRBV5-4 and TRBJ2-7; no firm D call. Germline V gene sequence: CDR1 SGHNT, CDR2 YYREEE (reference sequence). V was trimmed by 0 bases and J by 2 bases, leaving 6 bases between them. The CDR3 spans 13 residues. The DNA of the CDR3 is TGTGCCAGCAGCTTGGACAGCACCTACGAGCAGTACTTC. Translation: CASSLDSTYEQYF.

The chain carries TRBV11-2 and TRBJ2-7; no clear D. Germline CDR1 and CDR2: SGHAT and FQNNGV. The V end lost 1 base, the J end lost 4 bases, and 11 bases lay between the germline ends. The CDR3 has 14 amino acids. The CDR3: CASSLVLTVYEQYF. DNA of the CDR3: TGTGCCAGCAGCTTAGTACTAACTGTATACGAGCAGTACTTC. The variable domain in full, completed from reference TRBV11-2 and TRBJ2-7, reads EAGVAQSPRYKIIEKRQSVAFWCNPISGHATLYWYQQILGQGPKLLIQFQNNGVVDDSQLPKDRFSAERLKGVDSTLKIQPAKLEDSAVYLCASSLVLTVYEQYFGPGTRLTVT.